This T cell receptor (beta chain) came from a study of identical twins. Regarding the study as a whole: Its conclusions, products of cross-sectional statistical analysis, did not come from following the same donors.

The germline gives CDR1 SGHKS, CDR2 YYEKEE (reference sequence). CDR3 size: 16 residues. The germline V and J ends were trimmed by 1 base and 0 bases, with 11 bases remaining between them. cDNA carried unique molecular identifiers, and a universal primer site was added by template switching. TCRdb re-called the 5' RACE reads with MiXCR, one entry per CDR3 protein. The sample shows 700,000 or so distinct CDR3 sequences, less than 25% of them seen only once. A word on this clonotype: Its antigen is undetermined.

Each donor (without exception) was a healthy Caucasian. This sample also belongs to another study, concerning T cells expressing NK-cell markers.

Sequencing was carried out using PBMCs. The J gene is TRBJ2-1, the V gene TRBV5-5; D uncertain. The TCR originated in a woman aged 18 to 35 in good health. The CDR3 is CASSLNAPFSYNEQFF. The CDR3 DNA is TGTGCCAGCAGCTTGAACGCGCCCTTCTCCTACAATGAGCAGTTCTTC.